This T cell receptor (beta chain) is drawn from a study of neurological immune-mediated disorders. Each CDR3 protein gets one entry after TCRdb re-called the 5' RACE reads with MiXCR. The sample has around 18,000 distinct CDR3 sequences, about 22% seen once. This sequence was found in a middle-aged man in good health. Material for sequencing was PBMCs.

CDR3 in amino acids: CASSQDRGGTDTQYF. The CDR3 DNA reads TGCGCCAGCAGCCAAGATCGTGGGGGCACAGATACGCAGTATTTT. The J gene is TRBJ2-3, the V gene TRBV4-3; D unresolved. The CDR3 runs 15 residues. The germline V gene has CDR1 LGHNA and CDR2 YSLEER. V lost 0 bases and J lost 1, with 8 bases in between.